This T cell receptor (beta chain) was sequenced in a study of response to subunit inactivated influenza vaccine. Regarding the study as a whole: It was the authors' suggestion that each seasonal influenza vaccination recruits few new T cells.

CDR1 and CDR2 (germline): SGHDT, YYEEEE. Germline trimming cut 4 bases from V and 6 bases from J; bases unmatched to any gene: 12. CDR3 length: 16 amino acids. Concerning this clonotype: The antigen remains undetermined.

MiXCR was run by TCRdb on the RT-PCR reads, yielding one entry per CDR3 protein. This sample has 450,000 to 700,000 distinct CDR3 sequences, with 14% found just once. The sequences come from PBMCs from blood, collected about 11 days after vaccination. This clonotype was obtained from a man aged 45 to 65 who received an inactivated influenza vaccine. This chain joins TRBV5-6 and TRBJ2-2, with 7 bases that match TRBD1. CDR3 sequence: CASSRPPGGNAGELFF. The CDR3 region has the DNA TGTGCCAGCAGCCGGCCGCCAGGGGGTAACGCCGGGGAGCTGTTTTTT.